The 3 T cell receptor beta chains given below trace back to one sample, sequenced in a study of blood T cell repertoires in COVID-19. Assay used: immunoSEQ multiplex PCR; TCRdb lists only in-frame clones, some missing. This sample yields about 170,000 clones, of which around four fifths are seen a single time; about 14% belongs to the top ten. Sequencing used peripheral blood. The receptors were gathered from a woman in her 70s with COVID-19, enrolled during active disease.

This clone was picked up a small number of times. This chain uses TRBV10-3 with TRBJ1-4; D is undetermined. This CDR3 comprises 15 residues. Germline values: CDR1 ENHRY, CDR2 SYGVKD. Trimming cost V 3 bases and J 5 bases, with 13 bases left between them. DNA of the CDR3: TGTGCCATCAGTGACACGACTTCGGGGAATGAAAAACTGTTTTTT. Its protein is CAISDTTSGNEKLFF.

CDR3 DNA: TGTGCCACCAGCAGAGAAAGGCAGGTTGGAAACACCATATATTTT. Its protein product is CATSRERQVGNTIYF. The rearrangement links TRBV15 to TRBJ1-3, with D unclear. Looked up from germline, CDR1 is LNHNV and CDR2 is YYDKDF (reference sequence). The V end was cut by 0 bases, the J end by 3 bases, with 9 bases between. The CDR3 is made up of 15 amino acids.

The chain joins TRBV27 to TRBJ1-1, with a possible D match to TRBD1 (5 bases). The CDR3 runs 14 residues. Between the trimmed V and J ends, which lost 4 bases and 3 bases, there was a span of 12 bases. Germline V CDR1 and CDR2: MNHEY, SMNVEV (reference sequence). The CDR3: CASSSGEKDTEAFF. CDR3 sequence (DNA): TGTGCCAGCAGTTCGGGGGAGAAGGACACTGAAGCTTTCTTT.